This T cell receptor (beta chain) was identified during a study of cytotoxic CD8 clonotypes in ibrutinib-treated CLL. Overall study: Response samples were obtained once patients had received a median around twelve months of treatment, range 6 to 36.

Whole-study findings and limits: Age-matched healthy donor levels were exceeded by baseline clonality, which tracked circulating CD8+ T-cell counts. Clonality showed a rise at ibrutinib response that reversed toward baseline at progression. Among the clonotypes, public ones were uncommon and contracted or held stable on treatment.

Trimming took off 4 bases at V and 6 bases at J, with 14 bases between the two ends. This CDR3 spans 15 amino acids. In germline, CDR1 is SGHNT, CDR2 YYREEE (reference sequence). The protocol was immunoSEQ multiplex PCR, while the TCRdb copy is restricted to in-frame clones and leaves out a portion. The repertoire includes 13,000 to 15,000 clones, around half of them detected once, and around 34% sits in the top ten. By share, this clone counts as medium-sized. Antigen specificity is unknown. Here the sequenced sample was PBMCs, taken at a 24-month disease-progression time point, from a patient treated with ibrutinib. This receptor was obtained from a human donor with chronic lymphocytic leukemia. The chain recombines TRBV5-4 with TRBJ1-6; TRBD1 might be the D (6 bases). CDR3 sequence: CASSRPGHSNSPLHF. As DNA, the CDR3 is TGTGCCAGCAGCCGGCCGGGACACTCTAATTCACCCCTCCACTTT.